The T cell receptor beta chain under discussion was sequenced for a study of Ad26.COV2.S vaccination and SARS-CoV-2 variants. At the level of the study: Participants got Ad26.COV2.S intramuscularly, once or twice 56 days apart.

This CDR3 is built from 15 residues. Germline values: CDR1 LNHDA, CDR2 SQIVND (reference sequence). V was trimmed by 1 base and J by 3 bases, leaving 10 bases between them. This clone was seen only once. Libraries were prepared by immunoSEQ multiplex PCR; TCRdb keeps only in-frame clonotypes and omits some of them. The sample includes around 380,000 clones, approximately 91% of them seen just once. Regarding treatment: about 20 received Ad26.COV2.S at low or high dose, single or two shots; 5 received placebo; per-sample allocation not given. It was on day 63 after the first vaccine or placebo injection that samples were taken. Based in Boston, the donor was an adult of 18-55 years.

The receptor was derived from a person aged 18-65 years who received the Ad26.COV2.S COVID-19 vaccine or a placebo. The material sequenced was peripheral blood, taken in a trial of Ad26.COV2.S vaccine versus placebo. J is TRBJ1-3 and V is TRBV19; possibly TRBD1 for D (6 bases). CDR3 nucleotides: TGTGCCAGTAGTATAGTAACAGGGATTGGAAACACCATATATTTT. It encodes CASSIVTGIGNTIYF.